The 21 T cell receptor beta chains below come from one sample, sequenced in a study of OX40 agonist ivuxolimab in advanced cancers. This table comes from immunoSEQ multiplex PCR, and its TCRdb copy is limited to in-frame clones, with some not included. This sample has tens of thousands of clones, with around 89% found just once. The starting material was CD4+ or CD8+ T cells sorted from blood, obtained in a trial of the OX40 agonist ivuxolimab. The receptor source for this set is an adult with an advanced solid tumor such as melanoma, head and neck, liver or kidney cancer.

This chain links TRBV5-6 with TRBJ1-2; perhaps TRBD1 as D (5 bases). The CDR3 has 12 residues. The V end lost 6 bases, the J end lost 5 bases, and 11 bases lay between the germline ends. Per germline, CDR1 SGHDT and CDR2 YYEEEE. The CDR3 DNA reads as TGTGCCAGCACTTTCGGGGGTTATGGCTACACCTTC. Translating gives CASTFGGYGYTF.

The chain is built from TRBV2 and TRBJ1-4; TRBD1 agrees at 7 bases. This CDR3 spans 12 amino acids. Germline V gene data show CDR1 as SNHLY and CDR2 as FYNNEI. J lost 7 bases, V lost 11 bases, and 7 bases had no gene match. CDR3 residues: CAVSRGGEKLFF. DNA for the CDR3: TGTGCCGTGTCCAGGGGGGGTGAAAAACTGTTTTTT. The full variable domain, its missing parts supplied by reference TRBV2 and TRBJ1-4, is EPEVTQTPSHQVTQMGQEVILRCVPISNHLYFYWYRQILGQKVEFLVSFYNNEISEKSEIFDDQFSVERPDGSNFTLKIRSTKLEDSAMYFCAVSRGGEKLFFGSGTQLSVL.

The chain recombines TRBV19 with TRBJ2-2; TRBD1 matches 10 bases. V dropped 5 bases and J dropped 4; count of bases not matched to a gene: 7. This CDR3 has 16 residues. Germline V gene sequence: CDR1 LNHDA, CDR2 SQIVND (reference sequence). The CDR3 reads CASSDPGTGVTGELFF. DNA for the CDR3: TGTGCCAGTAGTGACCCCGGGACAGGGGTCACCGGGGAGCTGTTTTTT.

The chain has TRBV7-8 and TRBJ2-3; the D gene is possibly TRBD1 (5 bases). The germline V gene encodes CDR1 SGHVS and CDR2 FQNEAQ. The V end lost 5 bases, the J end lost 4 bases, and 22 bases lay between the germline ends. The CDR3 loop spans 17 amino acids. CDR3 region: CASSLHGSGSTPDTQYF. In DNA, the CDR3 is TGTGCCAGCAGCCTCCATGGTTCAGGGTCGACTCCAGATACGCAGTATTTT.

The chain employs TRBV7-9 and TRBJ2-5, with D perhaps TRBD1 or TRBD2 (6 bases each). The CDR3 extends over 11 amino acids. Germline V lookup: CDR1 SEHNR, CDR2 FQNEAQ (reference sequence). V dropped 8 bases and J dropped 5 bases, with 9 bases sitting between them. The CDR3 DNA reads as TGTGCCAGCGGGGGGCAGGAGACCCAGTACTTC. Encoded protein: CASGGQETQYF.

V gene TRBV27 combines with J gene TRBJ1-3; D call uncertain. Germline CDR1 MNHEY, CDR2 SMNVEV (reference sequence). CDR3 length: 14 residues. V dropped 5 bases and J dropped 1 base, with 9 bases sitting between them. CDR3 bases: TGTGCCAGCAGTCCAAATTGGTCTGGAAACACCATATATTTT. Translation: CASSPNWSGNTIYF.

In this sample, this clone turned up once. The rearrangement uses TRBV7-2 and TRBJ2-3; D is tentatively TRBD1 or TRBD2 (5 bases each). Trimming pared 1 base from V and 2 bases from J, leaving 7 bases between. This CDR3 region has 14 residues. Germline CDR1 and CDR2: SGHTA and FQGNSA. DNA for the CDR3: TGTGCCAGCAGCTTAGGGGGGTTCACAGATACGCAGTATTTT. It encodes CASSLGGFTDTQYF.

V gene TRBV11-2 combines with J gene TRBJ2-7; D is possibly TRBD1 (6 bases). Deletions cut 3 bases from V and 3 bases from J, with 9 bases between. The length of the CDR3 is 13 residues. CDR1 is SGHAT, CDR2 FQNNGV, per germline. The CDR3 sequence is CASSLDSIYEQYF. DNA for the CDR3: TGTGCCAGCAGCTTGGACAGTATCTACGAGCAGTACTTC.

V usage is TRBV7-9 and J usage is TRBJ1-1; a possible D gene is TRBD1 (6 bases). V was shortened by 5 bases and J by 1 base, with 11 bases between the two germline ends. Germline CDR1 SEHNR, CDR2 FQNEAQ (reference sequence). This CDR3 contains 14 residues. The CDR3 reads CASSRGDGNTEAFF. CDR3 in DNA: TGTGCCAGCAGCAGGGGGGACGGGAACACTGAAGCTTTCTTT.

The rearrangement links TRBV11-2 to TRBJ2-1, with TRBD2 matching 9 bases. The CDR3 is 17 residues long. Looked up from germline, CDR1 is SGHAT and CDR2 is FQNNGV. Unmatched junction bases numbered 13, after V lost 6 bases and J lost 4 bases. In DNA form, the CDR3 reads TGTGCCAGCAGGGCGGCGGGAGGGATACAGAATTACAATGAGCAGTTCTTC. Translated: CASRAAGGIQNYNEQFF.

This clone has only one observation. The J gene is TRBJ2-7, the V gene TRBV5-1, with 11 bases that match TRBD2. This CDR3 is 14 amino acids long. Trimming took 5 bases from V and 4 from J; bases not matched to a gene: 5. Per the germline V gene, CDR1 is SGHRS and CDR2 is YFSETQ. The chain's CDR3 is CASSPTSGSYEQYF. CDR3 nucleotide sequence: TGCGCCAGCAGTCCCACTAGCGGGAGTTACGAGCAGTACTTC.

The chain couples TRBV5-5 to TRBJ1-2, with 9 bases aligning to TRBD1. Germline CDR1 reads SGHKS; CDR2 reads YYEKEE (reference sequence). The V segment lost 4 bases and the J segment 3 bases; nucleotides outside the gene matches: 7. This CDR3 contains 15 residues. CDR3 region: CASSPGTGRDYGYTF. CDR3 bases: TGTGCCAGCAGCCCCGGGACAGGGCGGGACTATGGCTACACCTTC.

The chain links TRBV4-1 to TRBJ2-7; possible D gene TRBD2, 6 bases. This CDR3 is 14 amino acids long. CDR1 and CDR2 (germline): MGHRA, YSYEKL. Trimming stripped 0 bases from V and 3 bases from J, with 9 bases between. CDR3 residues: CASSQDPGSYEQYF. Here the CDR3 DNA reads TGCGCCAGCAGCCAAGACCCCGGGAGCTACGAGCAGTACTTC.

This clone is deemed medium-sized. The rearrangement links TRBV5-1 to TRBJ2-5; D is unresolved. CDR3 length equals 11 residues. Germline V gene data show CDR1 as SGHRS and CDR2 as YFSETQ. The germline V and J ends were trimmed by 4 bases and 2 bases, with 3 bases remaining between them. The DNA for the CDR3 is TGCGCCAGCAGCCAGCAAGAGACCCAGTACTTC. This encodes CASSQQETQYF.

This sequence joins TRBV19 and TRBJ2-2; tentative D call: TRBD1 (6 bases). The CDR3 totals 14 residues. Germline CDR1 is LNHDA and CDR2 is SQIVND (reference sequence). Trimming took 5 bases from V and 4 from J, leaving 11 bases between them. The CDR3 loop is CASSAGTLTGELFF. The CDR3 nucleotides are TGTGCCAGTAGTGCCGGGACACTCACCGGGGAGCTGTTTTTT.

The rearrangement joins TRBV5-6 to TRBJ2-7; no definite D call. CDR1 is SGHDT and CDR2 is YYEEEE in the germline V gene. V lost 1 base to trimming and J lost 5 bases, with 4 bases between them. The CDR3 has 11 amino acids. The CDR3 region is CASSLRDEQYF. Here the CDR3 DNA reads TGTGCCAGCAGCTTGAGGGACGAGCAGTACTTC. The complete variable domain, with remaining parts taken from reference TRBV5-6 and TRBJ2-7, reads DAGVTQSPTHLIKTRGQQVTLRCSPKSGHDTVSWYQQALGQGPQFIFQYYEEEERQRGNFPDRFSGHQFPNYSSELNVNALLLGDSALYLCASSLRDEQYFGPGTRLTVT.

The chain couples TRBV19 to TRBJ1-1; TRBD1 is a possible D gene (5 bases). This CDR3 has 16 amino acids. Trimming took off 1 base at V and 9 bases at J, with 21 bases between the two ends. Germline V gene data show CDR1 as LNHDA and CDR2 as SQIVND (reference sequence). CDR3 protein: CASSIAGRSGRGQAFF. The CDR3 DNA sequence: TGTGCCAGTAGTATAGCGGGCCGGTCTGGACGGGGACAAGCTTTCTTT.

CDR3 sequence: CASSAALNYGYTF. The CDR3 nucleotides read TGCGCCAGCAGTGCCGCGCTGAACTATGGCTACACCTTC. The chain couples TRBV10-1 to TRBJ1-2; D call uncertain. Deletions cut 4 bases from V and 2 bases from J, with 8 bases between. The germline V gene has CDR1 WNHNN and CDR2 SYGVQD (reference sequence). This CDR3 is 13 amino acids long.

The genes are TRBV6-6 and TRBJ1-5; 9 positions agree with TRBD1. Germline CDR1 and CDR2: MNHNY and SVGAGI (reference sequence). The CDR3 consists of 15 residues. The V segment lost 5 bases and the J segment 3 bases; nucleotides outside the gene matches: 5. The CDR3 loop reads CASSPTGGYNQPQHF. As DNA, the CDR3 is TGTGCCAGCAGTCCCACAGGGGGCTACAATCAGCCCCAGCATTTT.

The gene calls are TRBV30 and TRBJ1-1; 9 positions match TRBD1. There are 16 residues in the CDR3. The V gene's germline CDR1 is GTSNPN and CDR2 SVGIG (reference sequence). V was pared by 6 bases and J by 2 bases, with 13 bases of the junction left unmatched. The CDR3 sequence is CACPGTGRSDNTEAFF. CDR3 bases: TGTGCCTGCCCCGGGACAGGGAGGTCTGATAACACTGAAGCTTTCTTT.

This chain connects TRBV11-2 to TRBJ2-6, with 7 bases fitting TRBD1. This CDR3 spans 18 amino acids. After removal of 2 bases from V and 0 bases from J, the junction contained 7 bases not matched to a gene. Germline lookup yields CDR1 SGHAT and CDR2 FQNNGV. CDR3: CASSLLRTGVSGANVLTF. The CDR3 DNA reads as TGTGCCAGCAGCTTACTGCGGACAGGCGTCTCTGGGGCCAACGTCCTGACTTTC.